The next 15 T cell receptor beta chains were all read from a single sample in a study of T-cell memory formation after mild COVID-19. MiXCR, run by TCRdb on the 5' RACE reads, gives a single entry per CDR3 protein. The sample has approximately 350,000 distinct CDR3 sequences, roughly 13% seen once. Source material: PBMCs or a T cell subset sorted from them (not recorded which). These receptors were obtained from a man aged 18 to 35 who had mild COVID-19 (a few samples of this study predate the infection). Cell type and time point are not known.

This clonotype was observed at least ten times. The CDR3 DNA sequence: TGCAGTGGGACTGGCGGGCTCCCCTACAATGAGCAGTTCTTC. It yields the protein CSGTGGLPYNEQFF. The V and J genes are TRBV20-1 and TRBJ2-1; D may be TRBD2 (5 bases). The germline V and J ends were trimmed by 7 bases and 2 bases, with 15 bases remaining between them. CDR1 is DFQATT and CDR2 is SNEGSKA in the germline V gene (reference sequence). The CDR3 is made up of 14 amino acids.

This clonotype was picked up a small number of times. The V call is TRBV12-3 or TRBV12-4, the J call TRBJ2-1; 8 positions agree with TRBD2. J lost 7 bases, V lost 7 bases, and 9 bases had no gene match. The CDR3 totals 14 residues. CDR3 nucleotides: TGTGCCAGCATGAGGCGGGGGGAGGGGAATGAGCAGTTCTTC. The encoded protein is CASMRRGEGNEQFF.

This chain connects TRBV18 to TRBJ2-7; perhaps TRBD2 as D (6 bases). This CDR3 spans 14 amino acids. Germline lookup yields CDR1 KGHSH and CDR2 LQKENI. V dropped 3 bases and J dropped 5 bases, with 14 bases sitting between them. CDR3 sequence reads: CASSPRTGEDEQYF. The CDR3 DNA reads TGTGCCAGCTCACCCCGGACGGGGGAGGACGAGCAGTACTTC.

This clonotype has only a few counts. This chain links TRBV5-6 with TRBJ2-3; D assignment may be TRBD1 or TRBD2 (5 bases each). Trimming stripped 1 base from V and 3 bases from J, with 12 bases between. The CDR3 is 15 amino acids. The germline V gene has CDR1 SGHDT and CDR2 YYEEEE. CDR3 sequence reads: CASSLLAGQTDTQYF. The CDR3 DNA reads as TGTGCCAGCAGCTTGCTAGCTGGACAAACAGATACGCAGTATTTT.

This clonotype was found a few times. CDR3 loop: CASSDEGVTQYF. The CDR3 DNA is TGTGCCAGCAGTGATGAAGGGGTTACGCAGTATTTT. The chain has TRBV25-1 and TRBJ2-3, with a possible D match to TRBD1 (5 bases). Germline V gene data show CDR1 as MGHDK and CDR2 as SYGVNS. Trimming removed 3 bases at V and 8 bases at J, with 9 bases between. CDR3 length: 12 residues.

This clonotype was detected only a few times. CDR3 in amino acids: CASSSLAGGPMETQYF. For the CDR3, the DNA is TGTGCCAGCAGTTCATTAGCGGGGGGGCCGATGGAGACCCAGTACTTC. This chain connects TRBV6-2 or TRBV6-3 to TRBJ2-5; 11 positions match TRBD2. Germline V lookup: CDR1 MNHEY, CDR2 SVGEGT. Trimming removed 4 bases from V and 5 bases from J; junction bases left unmatched: 9. This CDR3 spans 16 amino acids.

In DNA, the CDR3 is TGTGCCAGCACCCCCTCTCCGGCAGGCCGCTACACCTTC. This encodes CASTPSPAGRYTF. The chain has TRBV25-1 and TRBJ1-2; unclear D gene. The CDR3 contains 13 residues. From germline, CDR1 is MGHDK and CDR2 SYGVNS. With 7 bases removed from V and 9 bases from J, the gap between germline ends came to 18 bases.

The rearrangement links TRBV13 to TRBJ1-2; D gene ambiguous. The CDR3 has 14 amino acids. The germline CDR1 and CDR2 sequences are PRHDT and FYEKMQ (reference sequence). Deletions cut 5 bases from V and 12 bases from J, with 22 bases between. CDR3 sequence reads: CASSLQPVLYENTF. The CDR3, as DNA: TGTGCCAGCAGCCTACAACCGGTTCTTTATGAGAACACCTTC.

This clonotype was counted only a few times. The chain couples TRBV20-1 to TRBJ2-2, with D uncertain. Germline assignment: CDR1 DFQATT and CDR2 SNEGSKA (reference sequence). There are 11 residues in the CDR3. The V and J ends lost 6 bases and 9 bases respectively, with 11 bases between them. The CDR3 DNA is TGCAGTGCAGCGCCCTTCTGGGAGCTGTTTTTT. This encodes CSAAPFWELFF.

This chain joins TRBV7-9 and TRBJ2-5; 7 nucleotides line up with TRBD1. Germline V gene sequence: CDR1 SEHNR, CDR2 FQNEAQ (reference sequence). J lost 3 bases, V lost 1 base, and 5 bases had no gene match. The CDR3 is made up of 15 amino acids. The CDR3 protein is CASSLETGREETQYF. CDR3 coding DNA: TGTGCCAGCAGCTTAGAGACAGGGCGGGAAGAGACCCAGTACTTC.

The table lists this clonotype with a few counts. The chain links TRBV7-9 to TRBJ1-3, with unresolved D. Trimming took 7 bases from V and 0 from J, leaving 19 bases between them. Looked up from germline, CDR1 is SEHNR and CDR2 is FQNEAQ (reference sequence). The CDR3 covers 17 residues. CDR3 loop: CASTFSNGPYSGNTIYF. For the CDR3, the DNA is TGTGCCAGCACCTTTAGTAACGGTCCATACTCTGGAAACACCATATATTTT.

This clonotype was detected a few times. The genes are TRBV6-5 and TRBJ1-3; tentative D call: TRBD1 (6 bases). The CDR3 is made up of 16 amino acids. V was cut by 2 bases and J by 3 bases, with 14 bases left in between. Germline V lookup: CDR1 MNHEY, CDR2 SVGAGI. CDR3 in DNA: TGTGCCAGCAGTTACAATCCGGGGGCGGGTGGAAACACCATATATTTT. Translation: CASSYNPGAGGNTIYF.

This clonotype has just a few counts. The chain couples TRBV12-3 or TRBV12-4 to TRBJ2-3; D is ambiguous. CDR3 length equals 14 residues. V was pared by 5 bases and J by 8 bases, with 17 bases between. In DNA, the CDR3 is TGTGCCAGCAGTATCAGATGGACGCAAAGTACGCAGTATTTT. Its protein product is CASSIRWTQSTQYF.

This clonotype has a count of ten or more. This chain connects TRBV5-1 to TRBJ2-7; D perhaps matches TRBD2 (6 bases). Trimming took off 5 bases at V and 4 bases at J, with 10 bases between the two ends. Germline assignment: CDR1 SGHRS and CDR2 YFSETQ. The CDR3 loop spans 12 amino acids. The CDR3 loop reads CASSQEGYEQYF. As DNA, the CDR3 is TGCGCCAGCAGTCAGGAGGGGTACGAGCAGTACTTC.

V and J are TRBV5-5 and TRBJ1-4; unclear D gene. The CDR3 totals 15 residues. V lost 4 bases and J lost 4, with 14 bases in between. Germline V CDR1 and CDR2: SGHKS, YYEKEE (reference sequence). CDR3 amino acids: CASSTRLQNNEKLFF. The CDR3, as DNA: TGTGCCAGCAGCACCCGCTTGCAGAATAATGAAAAACTGTTTTTT.